The next 16 T cell receptor beta chains were all read from a single sample in a study of blood T cell repertoires in COVID-19. Clones were read by immunoSEQ multiplex PCR, and TCRdb kept only the in-frame ones, dropping some. Here the sample spans approximately 180,000 clones, 87% being singletons. The sample consisted of peripheral blood. The receptor set was obtained from a woman aged 50 to 65 with acute or convalescent COVID-19.

This CDR3 is CASGDRLSGNTIYF. CDR3 nucleotide sequence: TGTGCCAGCGGGGACAGGCTCTCTGGAAACACCATATATTTT. This chain joins TRBV7-6 and TRBJ1-3; 8 bases map to TRBD1. Per germline, CDR1 SGHVS and CDR2 FNYEAQ. The CDR3 is 14 amino acids. The V segment lost 8 bases and the J segment 0 bases; nucleotides outside the gene matches: 3.

This rearrangement joins TRBV7-2 to TRBJ1-1; 7 nucleotides agree with TRBD1. CDR1 and CDR2 from the germline V gene are SGHTA and FQGNSA. This CDR3 region has 14 residues. V shed 5 bases and J 9 bases; nucleotides not matched to a gene: 12. CDR3 nucleotides: TGTGCCAGCAGCCCCATACGGGACAGTGTGAAAGCTTTCTTT. Translated, it gives CASSPIRDSVKAFF.

The genes are TRBV19 and TRBJ1-5; D unclear. This CDR3 spans 13 amino acids. Germline values: CDR1 LNHDA, CDR2 SQIVND (reference sequence). Trimming left V 2 bases short and J 4 bases short, with 6 bases between. The CDR3 protein is CASSITENQPQHF. The CDR3 nucleotides read TGTGCCAGTAGTATAACAGAGAATCAGCCCCAGCATTTT.

This clone was detected only a few times. This chain joins TRBV5-1 and TRBJ2-5; D call uncertain. Germline V lookup: CDR1 SGHRS, CDR2 YFSETQ. V lost 4 bases to trimming and J lost 1 base, with 5 bases between them. The CDR3 has 12 residues. The CDR3 coding sequence is TGCGCCAGCAGCACGGGCCAAGAGACCCAGTACTTC. Amino acids: CASSTGQETQYF.

This chain connects TRBV20-1 to TRBJ2-1; D is ambiguous. The CDR3 runs 11 residues. Trimming left V 4 bases short and J 5 bases short, with 6 bases between. Germline loops: CDR1 DFQATT, CDR2 SNEGSKA (reference sequence). The CDR3 is CSAIKNNEQFF. Here the CDR3 DNA reads TGCAGTGCTATTAAAAACAATGAGCAGTTCTTC.

The rearrangement uses TRBV27 and TRBJ1-1; D is unresolved. V was pared by 4 bases and J by 5 bases, with 20 bases between. CDR3 length: 16 amino acids. Germline values: CDR1 MNHEY, CDR2 SMNVEV (reference sequence). The CDR3 is CASSSPSALGGTEAFF. CDR3 in DNA: TGTGCCAGCAGTTCCCCCTCCGCTCTGGGAGGGACTGAAGCTTTCTTT.

V gene TRBV11-2 combines with J gene TRBJ1-2, with D perhaps TRBD1 (6 bases). This CDR3 comprises 12 residues. Germline V lookup: CDR1 SGHAT, CDR2 FQNNGV. The V end lost 2 bases, the J end lost 8 bases, and 9 bases lay between the germline ends. As DNA, the CDR3 is TGTGCCAGCAGCTTACAGGGGAACGGCTACACCTTC. Translating it yields CASSLQGNGYTF.

The chain couples TRBV7-9 to TRBJ2-4; a possible D gene is TRBD2 (6 bases). Trimming cost V 5 bases and J 2 bases, with 19 bases left between them. This CDR3 is 17 amino acids long. Germline values: CDR1 SEHNR, CDR2 FQNEAQ (reference sequence). This CDR3 reads CASSPLGGGVSKNIQYF. CDR3 DNA: TGTGCCAGCAGCCCTTTGGGAGGCGGGGTATCCAAAAACATTCAGTACTTC.

The chain carries TRBV24-1 and TRBJ2-1; no firm D call. This CDR3 has 12 amino acids. V was pared by 4 bases and J by 8 bases, with 8 bases between. Per germline, CDR1 KGHDR and CDR2 SFDVKD. CDR3 in DNA: TGTGCCACCAGTGAGCGATCCGATGAGCAGTTCTTC. Residues: CATSERSDEQFF.

This chain joins TRBV30 and TRBJ1-1, with D possibly being TRBD1 (6 bases). With 0 bases removed from V and 4 bases from J, the gap between germline ends came to 12 bases. Germline CDR1 is GTSNPN and CDR2 is SVGIG (reference sequence). This CDR3 is 14 amino acids long. The CDR3 DNA is TGTGCCTGGAGTGTTCAGGGGAGGGGCACTGAAGCTTTCTTT. It yields the protein CAWSVQGRGTEAFF.

The rearrangement joins TRBV3-1 (or the pseudogene TRBV3-2) to TRBJ1-1; 8 positions match TRBD1. CDR1 and CDR2 from the germline V gene are LGHDT and YNNKEL (reference sequence). The junction had 8 bases not matched to a gene; V was cut back by 3 bases and J by 2 bases. The CDR3 spans 16 residues. DNA of the CDR3: TGTGCCAGCAGCCACCTAATCGGACAGGGAAACACTGAAGCTTTCTTT. As protein: CASSHLIGQGNTEAFF.

The sample holds one count of this clone. This rearrangement joins TRBV19 to TRBJ1-2, with D hard to call. Trimming cost V 7 bases and J 3 bases, with 12 bases left between them. Looked up from germline, CDR1 is LNHDA and CDR2 is SQIVND (reference sequence). The CDR3 is made up of 13 amino acids. The CDR3 sequence is CASTHRVDYGYTF. CDR3 DNA sequence: TGTGCCAGTACCCACAGAGTGGACTATGGCTACACCTTC.

This rearrangement joins TRBV18 to TRBJ2-1; 8 bases match TRBD2. The ends lost 8 bases at V and 5 bases at J; junction bases unmatched: 8. This CDR3 contains 14 residues. CDR1 is KGHSH, CDR2 LQKENI, per germline. The CDR3 sequence: CASPGGRRNNEQFF. The DNA of the CDR3 is TGTGCCAGCCCGGGGGGGCGCAGGAACAATGAGCAGTTCTTC.

The chain couples TRBV4-1 to TRBJ2-1; 8 bases are shared with TRBD1. This CDR3 contains 15 residues. Looked up from germline, CDR1 is MGHRA and CDR2 is YSYEKL. V gave up 2 bases and J gave up 7 bases; unmatched junction bases: 7. The CDR3 region has the DNA TGCGCCAGCAGCCAATGGGGGACAGGCAGAAATGAGCAGTTCTTC. Protein sequence: CASSQWGTGRNEQFF.

The chain is built from TRBV27 and TRBJ2-5, with D perhaps matching TRBD2 (6 bases). The CDR3 extends over 17 amino acids. V was clipped by 3 bases and J by 3 bases, with 20 bases between them. Germline-derived CDR1 and CDR2 are MNHEY and SMNVEV (reference sequence). CDR3 residues: CASSFSGTGVGKETQYF. For the CDR3, the DNA is TGTGCCAGCAGTTTCTCCGGGACGGGAGTCGGGAAAGAGACCCAGTACTTC.

The chain combines TRBV19 with TRBJ1-5; D perhaps matches TRBD1 (6 bases). V lost 3 bases and J 6 bases, leaving 15 bases between the germline ends. CDR1 is LNHDA, CDR2 SQIVND, per germline (reference sequence). This CDR3 contains 15 residues. CDR3 residues: CASSMRGGTAQPQHF. For the CDR3, the DNA is TGTGCCAGTAGTATGCGAGGGGGAACGGCTCAGCCCCAGCATTTT.